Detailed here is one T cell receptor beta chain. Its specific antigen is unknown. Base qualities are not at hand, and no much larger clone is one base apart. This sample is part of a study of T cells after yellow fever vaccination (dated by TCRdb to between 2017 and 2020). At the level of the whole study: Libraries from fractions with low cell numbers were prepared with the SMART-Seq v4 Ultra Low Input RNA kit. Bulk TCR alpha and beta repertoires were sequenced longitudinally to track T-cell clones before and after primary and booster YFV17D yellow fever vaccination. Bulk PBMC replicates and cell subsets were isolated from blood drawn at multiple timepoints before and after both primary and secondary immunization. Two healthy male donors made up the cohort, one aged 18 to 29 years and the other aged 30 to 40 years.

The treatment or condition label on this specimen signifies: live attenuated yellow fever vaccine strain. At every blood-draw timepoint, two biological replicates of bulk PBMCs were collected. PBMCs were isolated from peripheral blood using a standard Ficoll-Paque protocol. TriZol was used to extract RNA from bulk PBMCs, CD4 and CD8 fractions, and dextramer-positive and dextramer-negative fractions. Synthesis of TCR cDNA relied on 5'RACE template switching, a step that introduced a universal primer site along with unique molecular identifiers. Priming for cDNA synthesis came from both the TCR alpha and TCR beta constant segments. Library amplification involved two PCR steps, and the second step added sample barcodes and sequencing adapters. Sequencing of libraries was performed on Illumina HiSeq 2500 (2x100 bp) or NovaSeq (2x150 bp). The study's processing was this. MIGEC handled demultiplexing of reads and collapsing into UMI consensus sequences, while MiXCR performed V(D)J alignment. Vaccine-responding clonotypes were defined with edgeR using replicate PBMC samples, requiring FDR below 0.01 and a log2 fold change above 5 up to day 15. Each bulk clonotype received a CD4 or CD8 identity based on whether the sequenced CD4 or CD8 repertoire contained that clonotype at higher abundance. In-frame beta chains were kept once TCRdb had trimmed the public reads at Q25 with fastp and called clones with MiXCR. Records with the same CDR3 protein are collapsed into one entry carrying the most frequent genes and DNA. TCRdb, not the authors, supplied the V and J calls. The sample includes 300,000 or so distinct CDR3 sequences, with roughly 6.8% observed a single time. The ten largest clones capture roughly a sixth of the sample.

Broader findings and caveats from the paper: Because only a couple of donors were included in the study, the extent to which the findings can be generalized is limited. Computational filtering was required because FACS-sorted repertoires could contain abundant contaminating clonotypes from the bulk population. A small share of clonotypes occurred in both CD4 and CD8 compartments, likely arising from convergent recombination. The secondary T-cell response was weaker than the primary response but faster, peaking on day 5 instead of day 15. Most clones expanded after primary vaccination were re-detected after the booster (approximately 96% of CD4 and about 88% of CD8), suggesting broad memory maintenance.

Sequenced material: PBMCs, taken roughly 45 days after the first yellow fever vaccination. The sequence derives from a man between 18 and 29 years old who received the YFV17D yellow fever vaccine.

Here the CDR3 is given as CASSHPEGTSGNPGRETQYF. The sequence in DNA is TGTGCCAGCAGCCATCCAGAGGGAACTAGCGGAAACCCGGGAAGAGAGACCCAGTACTTC. Here the chain combines TRBV3-1 and TRBJ2-5; 8 bases in between match TRBD2. From the cysteine through the phenylalanine, the CDR3 covers 20 amino acids. Just the 60-base CDR3 DNA is kept, in frame starting at base 1. From the germline V gene (reference sequence), CDR1 is LGHDT and CDR2 is YNNKEL. For this chain, trimming is 3 bases at the V end and 4 bases at the J end, and the number of junction bases without a gene match is 22.